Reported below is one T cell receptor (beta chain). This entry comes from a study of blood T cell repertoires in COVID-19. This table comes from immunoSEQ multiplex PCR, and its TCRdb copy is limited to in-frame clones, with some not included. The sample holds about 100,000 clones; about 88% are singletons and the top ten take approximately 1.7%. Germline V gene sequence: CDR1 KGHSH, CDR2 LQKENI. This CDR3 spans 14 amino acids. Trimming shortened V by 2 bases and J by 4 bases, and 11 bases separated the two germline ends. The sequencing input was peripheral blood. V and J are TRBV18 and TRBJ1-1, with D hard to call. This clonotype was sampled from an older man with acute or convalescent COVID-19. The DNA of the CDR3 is TGTGCCAGCTCACCAAACAGTAGATCCACTGAAGCTTTCTTT. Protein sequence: CASSPNSRSTEAFF.